What follows describes a single TCR beta chain. Measured with immunoSEQ multiplex PCR; TCRdb has only the in-frame clones, and not every one. The sample carries 3,000 or so clones, roughly 60% recorded once. These data belong to a study of tissue T cells after allogeneic stem cell transplantation. Study-level information: Pathologist H&E review favored samples with visible lymphocytes for sequencing among multiple samples.

This research-autopsy study prospectively enrolled adult allogeneic hematopoietic cell transplant recipients with steroid-refractory graft-versus-host disease. The germline CDR1 and CDR2 sequences are SEHNR and FQNEAQ (reference sequence). The V gene lost 2 bases and the J gene lost 5 bases, with 19 bases spanning the gap. This CDR3 is built from 16 residues. The chain employs TRBV7-9 and TRBJ2-7; D possibly corresponds to TRBD1 (5 bases). The starting material was ascending colon tissue, obtained at autopsy. This TCR came from a male patient at least 60 years old with steroid-refractory graft-versus-host disease after an allogeneic stem cell transplant. Some T cells may trace back to the graft donor. The CDR3 reads CASSLSRQGLFNEQYF. In nucleotides, the CDR3 is TGTGCCAGCAGCTTATCTCGCCAGGGCCTTTTCAACGAGCAGTACTTC.